The TCR beta chain under discussion was sequenced for a study of T cells in Graves' hyperthyroidism and ophthalmopathy. CDR3 size: 16 residues. The V segment lost 0 bases and the J segment 3 bases; nucleotides outside the gene matches: 8. Germline CDR1 reads SGDLS; CDR2 reads YYNGEE. What was amplified from RNA transcripts were TCR beta CDR3 regions. An initial round of RT-PCR targeting the TCR CDR3 relied on the HTBI primer set. TCRdb reanalysed the multiplex PCR reads using MiXCR and keeps one entry per CDR3 protein. The table lists 600,000 to 800,000 distinct CDR3 sequences, about a third of them singletons. Study-level results: Most expanded thyroid clonotypes above 0.001 recurred in blood.

Diagnosis relied on clinical symptoms, serum thyroxine and TRAb, thyroid ultrasound and orbital computed tomography. A note on this clonotype: What it recognizes is unknown.

Sample: blood. This chain joins TRBV9 and TRBJ2-7; TRBD1 aligns across 8 bases. This receptor was taken from a woman aged 40-49 years with Graves' hyperthyroidism. CDR3 amino acids: CASSVGQGAAVYEQYF. Here the CDR3 DNA reads TGTGCCAGCAGCGTAGGGCAGGGGGCCGCCGTCTACGAGCAGTACTTC.